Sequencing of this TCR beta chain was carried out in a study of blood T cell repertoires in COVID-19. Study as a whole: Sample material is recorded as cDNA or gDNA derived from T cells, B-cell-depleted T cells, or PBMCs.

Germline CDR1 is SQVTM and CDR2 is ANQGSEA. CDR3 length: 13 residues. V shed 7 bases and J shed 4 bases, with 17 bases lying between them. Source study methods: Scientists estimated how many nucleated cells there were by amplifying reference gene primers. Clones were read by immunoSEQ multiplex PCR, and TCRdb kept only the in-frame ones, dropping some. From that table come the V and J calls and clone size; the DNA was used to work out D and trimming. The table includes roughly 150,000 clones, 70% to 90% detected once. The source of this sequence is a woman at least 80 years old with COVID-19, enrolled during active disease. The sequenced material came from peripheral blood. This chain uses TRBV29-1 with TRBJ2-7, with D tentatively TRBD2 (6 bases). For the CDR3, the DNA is TGCAGCGGGAGCACTAGCTCAAGGTACGAGCAGTACTTC. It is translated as CSGSTSSRYEQYF.